The table lists the clone carrying this T cell receptor beta chain with a few counts. Its antigen is unidentified. Looked up from germline, CDR1 is SEHNR and CDR2 is FQNEAQ (reference sequence). The V end was cut by 1 base, the J end by 0 bases, with 12 bases between. This CDR3 spans 16 amino acids. Clones were sequenced by immunoSEQ multiplex PCR, and TCRdb holds only the in-frame ones, with some missing. The sample holds roughly 170,000 clones, 88% seen once. The time point here: blood 4 weeks post-SBRT, at nephrectomy. Sample treatment: 15 Gy SBRT to primary tumor, nephrectomy 4 weeks later. Nephrectomy followed 15 Gy stereotactic body radiation by 4 weeks. Serial blood draws occurred at baseline and 2 and 4 weeks post-SBRT. This specimen comes from a study of radiation and T cells in renal cell carcinoma. Study-level points and caveats: Pretreatment tumor biopsies were lacking, so baseline clonotypes are unknown. From baseline, blood top tumor clonotypes peaked at 2 weeks post-radiation.

This rearrangement joins TRBV7-9 to TRBJ1-1, with a weak D call TRBD1 (6 bases). Source: blood, taken from a patient whose treatment included radiotherapy and nephrectomy. This TCR came from a woman aged 45-65 years with renal cell carcinoma. Here the CDR3 reads CASSLGSYRVNTEAFF. The CDR3 DNA sequence: TGTGCCAGCAGCTTAGGATCTTACAGGGTGAACACTGAAGCTTTCTTT.